The present T cell receptor (beta chain) was sequenced within a study of blood T cell repertoires in COVID-19 (dated by TCRdb to 2019 to 2021). Broadly, across the study: Samples from collaborators originated in the United States, Italy and Spain and spanned both the acute and convalescent phases of COVID-19. The prospective study material was composed of cDNA or gDNA derived from T cells, B-cell-depleted T cells, or PBMCs. Deeply sampled blood TCRbeta repertoires from subjects exposed to, actively infected with, or recovered from COVID-19 were included in the dataset. A freely available public database, intended as a resource for researchers studying the immune response to SARS-CoV-2, is where the repertoires were released. Samples came from the ongoing ImmuneRACE study (first 160 participants) plus 1,254 subjects from 6 global collaborators. Sample metadata almost always included a de-identified subject ID, COVID-19 status, age in years and sex. Where HLA class I and class II types were available, the types were taken from metadata supplied by the sample provider, not from assay-based typing. Study-level results and caveats: How much clinical and demographic metadata was included differed by source and by participant, and the metadata was provided uncurated.

TCRbeta CDR3 regions were amplified from genomic DNA using the immunoSEQ Assay, a bias-controlled multiplex PCR. In the original analysis: Nucleated cell counts per sample were estimated from amplification of reference gene primers within the assay. Sequence reads were collapsed and filtered to measure the absolute abundance of every unique TCRbeta CDR3 rearrangement. For each sample, productive Simpson clonality was calculated as the square root of Simpson's diversity index over productive rearrangements. In TCRdb, the immuneACCESS table is reduced to in-frame sequences with V and J assigned. These tables do not hold every clone; where another copy was compared, an unresolved V gene accounts for under half, and the others remain unexplained. V, J and clone size reflect that table, while D and trimming were determined from the DNA. The sample data list around 47,000 clones, and approximately 90% of these were observed just once. The ten biggest clones cover about a tenth of the sample.

The collaborating institutions used their own protocols to collect whole blood in K2EDTA tubes. Collaborator samples were shipped for TCRbeta analysis as frozen whole blood, isolated PBMCs, or DNA extracted from either sample type. Concerning this clone itself: The antigen it binds to is not known. No base-level quality is on record; no much larger clone is a single base apart.

Per the germline V gene, LGHNA is the CDR1 and YNFKEQ is the CDR2. Taken from cysteine to phenylalanine, the CDR3 has 16 residues. The CDR3 DNA has 48 bases and is translated from base 1. V trim: 0 bases; J trim: 5 bases; unmatched bases: 5. Recombination connected TRBV4-2 to TRBJ2-3; 10 nucleotides in the junction match TRBD2. Sequencing was carried out using peripheral blood. This sequence was found in a man aged 50 to 60 with active COVID-19. This receptor has the CDR3 CASSQDPSGGLDTQYF. The sequenced DNA: TGTGCCAGCAGCCAAGATCCTAGCGGGGGATTAGATACGCAGTATTTT.